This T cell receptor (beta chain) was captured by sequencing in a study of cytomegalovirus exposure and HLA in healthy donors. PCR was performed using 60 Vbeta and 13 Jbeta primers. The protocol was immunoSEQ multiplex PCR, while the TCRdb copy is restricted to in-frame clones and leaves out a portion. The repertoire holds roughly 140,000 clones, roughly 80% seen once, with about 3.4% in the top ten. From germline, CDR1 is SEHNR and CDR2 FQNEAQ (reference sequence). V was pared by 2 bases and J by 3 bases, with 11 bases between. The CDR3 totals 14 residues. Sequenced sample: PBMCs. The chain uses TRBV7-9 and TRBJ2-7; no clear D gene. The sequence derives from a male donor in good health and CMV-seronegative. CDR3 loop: CASSLLPENYEQYF. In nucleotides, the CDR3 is TGTGCCAGCAGCTTACTGCCCGAGAACTACGAGCAGTACTTC.